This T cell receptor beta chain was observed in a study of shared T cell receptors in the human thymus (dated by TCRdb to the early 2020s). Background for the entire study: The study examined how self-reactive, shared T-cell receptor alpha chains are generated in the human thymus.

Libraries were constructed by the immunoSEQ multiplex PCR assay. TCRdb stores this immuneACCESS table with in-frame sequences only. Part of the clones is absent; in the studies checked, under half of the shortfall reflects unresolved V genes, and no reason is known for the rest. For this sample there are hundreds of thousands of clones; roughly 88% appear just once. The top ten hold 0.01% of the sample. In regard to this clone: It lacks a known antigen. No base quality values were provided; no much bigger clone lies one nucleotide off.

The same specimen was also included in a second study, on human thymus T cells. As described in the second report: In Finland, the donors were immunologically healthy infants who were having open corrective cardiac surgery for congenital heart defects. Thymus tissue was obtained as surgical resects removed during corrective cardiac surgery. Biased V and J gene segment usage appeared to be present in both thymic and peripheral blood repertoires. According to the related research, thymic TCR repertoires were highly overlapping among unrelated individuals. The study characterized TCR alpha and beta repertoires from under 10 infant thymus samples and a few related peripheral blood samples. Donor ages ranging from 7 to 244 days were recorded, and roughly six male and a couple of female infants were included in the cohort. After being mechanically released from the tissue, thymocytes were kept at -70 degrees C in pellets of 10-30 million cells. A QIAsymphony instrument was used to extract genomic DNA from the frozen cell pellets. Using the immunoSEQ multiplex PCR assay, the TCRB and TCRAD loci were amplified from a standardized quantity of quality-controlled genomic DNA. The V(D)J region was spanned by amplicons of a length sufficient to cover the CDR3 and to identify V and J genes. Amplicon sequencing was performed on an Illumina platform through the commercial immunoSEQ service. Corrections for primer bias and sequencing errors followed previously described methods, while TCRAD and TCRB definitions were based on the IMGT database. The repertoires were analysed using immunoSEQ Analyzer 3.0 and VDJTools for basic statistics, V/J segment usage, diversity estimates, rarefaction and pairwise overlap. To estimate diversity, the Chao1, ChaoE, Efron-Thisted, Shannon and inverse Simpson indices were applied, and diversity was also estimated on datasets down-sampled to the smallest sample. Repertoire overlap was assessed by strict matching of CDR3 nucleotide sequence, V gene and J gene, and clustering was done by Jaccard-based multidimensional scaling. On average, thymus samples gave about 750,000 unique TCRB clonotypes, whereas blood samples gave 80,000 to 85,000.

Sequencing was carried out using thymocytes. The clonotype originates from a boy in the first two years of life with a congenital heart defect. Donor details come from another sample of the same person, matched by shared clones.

The nucleotide sequence reads TGTGCCAGCAGCTTGTCCGACTTCCCTGAAGCTTTCTTT. Its amino acids are CASSLSDFPEAFF. Rearrangement joined TRBV5-6 to TRBJ1-1, with no reliable assignment of the D segment. From the cysteine up to the phenylalanine, the CDR3 has a length of 13 residues. The only DNA kept is the CDR3, 39 bases in frame from the first base. The CDR1 and CDR2 encoded by the germline V gene are SGHDT and YYEEEE. V is clipped by 1 base and J by 6 bases, and the sequence between their germline boundaries is 10 bases long.